These 24 T cell receptor beta chains came from one sample sequenced in a study of identical twins. TCRdb re-analysed the 5' RACE reads in MiXCR, keeping a single row per CDR3 protein. The sample lists about 1.7 million distinct CDR3 sequences, 25% to 35% occurring once. The sample was cord blood. Every receptor here comes from a newborn girl in good health.

V gene TRBV12-5 combines with J gene TRBJ1-1; possible D gene TRBD1, 5 bases. The CDR3 sequence is 14 residues long. Trimming pared 5 bases from V and 2 bases from J, leaving 12 bases between. Per germline, CDR1 LGHNT and CDR2 FRNRAP. The CDR3 coding sequence is TGTGCTAGTGGTCCCGGGGGGGGAAACACTGAAGCTTTCTTT. Its translation is CASGPGGGNTEAFF.

This clonotype appeared a few times. The chain carries TRBV11-2 and TRBJ2-7; D gene ambiguous. Trimming left V 1 base short and J 2 bases short, with 18 bases between. This CDR3 region has 17 residues. Germline V CDR1 and CDR2: SGHAT, FQNNGV. The CDR3 region has the DNA TGTGCCAGCAGCTTAGTTGCGACTCTTTACCCTCCCTACGAGCAGTACTTC. Translation gives CASSLVATLYPPYEQYF.

The chain recombines TRBV20-1 with TRBJ1-6; 8 positions match TRBD1. The J segment lost 10 bases and the V segment lost 6 bases, leaving 8 bases of the junction unmatched. Germline V CDR1 and CDR2: DFQATT, SNEGSKA (reference sequence). This CDR3 is 13 amino acids long. The CDR3, as DNA: TGCAGTGCCAGGACAGGGACGGGGTCACCCCTCCACTTT. This sequence encodes CSARTGTGSPLHF.

About this clonotype: Since a much larger clone is just one base distant, this may be a read error. The J gene is TRBJ2-7, the V gene TRBV12-3 or TRBV12-4, with D unclear. CDR3 length: 13 amino acids. CDR3 DNA: TGTGCCAGCAGTTTAATGGAGAAACACGAGCAGCACTTC. Its protein product is CASSLMEKHEQHF.

The CDR3 region is CSARDGGPDTQYF. CDR3 nucleotide sequence: TGCAGTGCTAGAGATGGGGGCCCAGATACGCAGTATTTT. The chain uses TRBV20-1 and TRBJ2-3, with a possible D match to TRBD1 (6 bases). Germline CDR1 reads DFQATT; CDR2 reads SNEGSKA (reference sequence). The CDR3 has 13 amino acids. V was cut by 0 bases and J by 4 bases, with 8 bases left in between.

This clonotype was found many times. For the CDR3, the DNA is TGTGCCAGCAGTGAAGCGCCCGCTCCCTATACGCAGTATTTT. This translates into CASSEAPAPYTQYF. V gene TRBV2 combines with J gene TRBJ2-3; no clear D. Looked up from germline, CDR1 is SNHLY and CDR2 is FYNNEI. Trimming left V 0 bases short and J 7 bases short, with 11 bases between. The length of the CDR3 is 14 residues. Full variable domain (outside the CDR3, taken from reference TRBV2 and TRBJ2-3): EPEVTQTPSHQVTQMGQEVILRCVPISNHLYFYWYRQILGQKVEFLVSFYNNEISEKSEIFDDQFSVERPDGSNFTLKIRSTKLEDSAMYFCASSEAPAPYTQYFGPGTRLTVL.

V and J are TRBV4-2 and TRBJ2-2; 7 bases fit TRBD2. Trimming took 0 bases from V and 4 from J; bases not matched to a gene: 11. The CDR3 is made up of 18 amino acids. The germline V gene has CDR1 LGHNA and CDR2 YNFKEQ. The CDR3 region is CASSQDGYGGGITGELFF. DNA for the CDR3: TGTGCCAGCAGCCAAGATGGTTACGGGGGAGGGATCACCGGGGAGCTGTTTTTT.

The chain links TRBV7-9 to TRBJ2-1; the D gene is possibly TRBD2 (6 bases). Germline CDR1 SEHNR, CDR2 FQNEAQ (reference sequence). Trimming removed 2 bases from V and 8 bases from J, with 16 bases in between. The CDR3 is made up of 15 amino acids. DNA of the CDR3: TGTGCCAGCAGCTTATCCCCGGGAGTTTTGGATGAGCAGTTCTTC. Translated, it gives CASSLSPGVLDEQFF.

The chain links TRBV20-1 to TRBJ1-2; 7 nucleotides match TRBD1. The CDR3 covers 15 residues. With 1 base clipped from V and 8 bases from J, the junction kept 13 bases outside the gene matches. Germline CDR1 DFQATT, CDR2 SNEGSKA (reference sequence). CDR3 DNA: TGCAGTGCTAGAGGGACACAGGTCCCGACAGGGGGCTACACCTTC. Translating it yields CSARGTQVPTGGYTF.

This clonotype was picked up a small number of times. The rearrangement joins TRBV20-1 to TRBJ1-5; D possibly corresponds to TRBD1 (6 bases). V was shortened by 1 base and J by 6 bases, with 16 bases between the two germline ends. Germline values: CDR1 DFQATT, CDR2 SNEGSKA (reference sequence). The CDR3 length is 15 residues. The CDR3 region is CSARGLFEQGQPQHF. CDR3 DNA: TGCAGTGCTAGAGGGCTTTTCGAACAGGGTCAGCCCCAGCATTTT.

This clonotype was seen at least ten times. The CDR3 is CASSLETSGQETQYF. In DNA, the CDR3 is TGTGCCAGCAGCTTAGAAACTAGCGGACAAGAGACCCAGTACTTC. The gene calls are TRBV7-9 and TRBJ2-5, with 8 bases that match TRBD2. The V and J ends lost 1 base and 2 bases, in that order; junction bases with no gene match: 3. Germline lookup yields CDR1 SEHNR and CDR2 FQNEAQ (reference sequence). The CDR3 runs to 15 residues.

This clonotype came up a few times. J is TRBJ2-3 and V is TRBV6-1; 15 nucleotides line up with TRBD2. V dropped 7 bases and J dropped 6; count of bases not matched to a gene: 17. This CDR3 has 19 amino acids. The V gene's germline CDR1 is MNHNS and CDR2 SASEGT. Written as DNA, the CDR3 is TGTGCCAGCACGACCCCGAATCCCGGGACTAGCGGGAGGAGGGATACGCAGTATTTT. It yields the protein CASTTPNPGTSGRRDTQYF.

About this clonotype: The conserved closing phenylalanine or tryptophan is absent in this CDR3, likely reflecting a read error. This rearrangement joins TRBV20-1 to TRBJ2-4, with 7 bases matching TRBD2. The CDR3 is made up of 13 amino acids. Losses at the gene ends were 1 base for V and 5 bases for J; bases not matched to a gene: 2. The germline V gene has CDR1 DFQATT and CDR2 SNEGSKA (reference sequence). CDR3 sequence: CSARVLAENIQYL. In DNA, the CDR3 is TGCAGTGCTAGAGTGCTAGCGGAAAACATTCAGTACTTA.

The V gene is TRBV6-5, the J gene TRBJ2-2; no clear D. Germline CDR1 MNHEY, CDR2 SVGAGI. V lost 0 bases and J lost 5, with 13 bases in between. CDR3 size: 16 residues. The CDR3 sequence: CASSYSSRLRTGELFF. The CDR3, as DNA: TGTGCCAGCAGTTACTCGTCGAGATTAAGGACCGGGGAGCTGTTTTTT.

This sequence joins TRBV12-3 or TRBV12-4 and TRBJ1-1; 7 positions match TRBD1. This CDR3 region has 14 residues. V lost 3 bases to trimming and J lost 7 bases; unmatched junction nucleotides: 8. The CDR3 region has the DNA TGTGCCAGCAGTTTTTTTGTGGGGACAGATGAAGCTTTCTTT. Its translation is CASSFFVGTDEAFF.

As regards this clonotype: A read error may account for a junction end that differs from germline. The chain employs TRBV27 and TRBJ2-1; possible D gene TRBD2, 5 bases. This CDR3 is 16 amino acids long. Germline CDR1 and CDR2: MNHEY and SMNVEV (reference sequence). The CDR3 sequence is CASSLSTGGFYNEQFF. The CDR3 nucleotides read TGTGCCAGCAGTCTATCCACCGGCGGGTTCTACAATGAGCAGTTCTTC.

This chain joins TRBV4-2 and TRBJ1-4; no firm D call. CDR3 length: 14 amino acids. V gave up 0 bases and J gave up 4 bases, with 6 bases separating them. Germline CDR1 and CDR2: LGHNA and YNFKEQ. CDR3 in amino acids: CASSQEHYNEKLFF. CDR3 nucleotides: TGTGCCAGCAGCCAAGAACATTATAATGAAAAACTGTTTTTT.

The chain joins TRBV28 to TRBJ1-1, with 7 positions matching TRBD1. Germline CDR1 is MDHEN and CDR2 is SYDVKM. The CDR3 has 12 amino acids. Trimming removed 10 bases from V and 1 base from J; junction bases left unmatched: 3. CDR3 nucleotides: TGTGCCACCGGGACAGAGAACACTGAAGCTTTCTTT. Translating it yields CATGTENTEAFF.

This clonotype was detected ten times or more. V and J are TRBV6-5 and TRBJ2-3, with D tentatively TRBD2 (5 bases). Germline CDR1 reads MNHEY; CDR2 reads SVGAGI. V lost 2 bases, J lost 2 bases, and 8 bases lay in between. The CDR3 length is 14 residues. In DNA, the CDR3 is TGTGCCAGCAGTTACGAGGGCCTCACAGATACGCAGTATTTT. It yields the protein CASSYEGLTDTQYF.

With respect to this clonotype: This may be a read error, as it is one base from a much larger clone. The rearrangement links TRBV11-2 to TRBJ1-3; D is ambiguous. Germline V CDR1 and CDR2: SGHAT, FQNNGV. This CDR3 contains 13 residues. Trimming pared 7 bases from V and 0 bases from J, leaving 7 bases between. CDR3 loop: CASTYSSGNTIYF. The DNA of the CDR3 is TGTGCCAGCACTTACAGCTCTGGAAACACCATATATTTT.

The chain uses TRBV5-1 and TRBJ2-7; TRBD2 matches 8 bases. J lost 1 base, V lost 4 bases, and 4 bases had no gene match. The CDR3 totals 14 residues. The germline CDR1 and CDR2 sequences are SGHRS and YFSETQ. The CDR3 DNA reads TGCGCCAGCAGCGACGGGGGGGGATCCTACGAGCAGTACTTC. Translating it yields CASSDGGGSYEQYF.

This chain links TRBV5-6 with TRBJ2-5; weak D call: TRBD2 (6 bases). V was pared by 4 bases and J by 0 bases, with 10 bases between. Germline-derived CDR1 and CDR2 are SGHDT and YYEEEE. The CDR3 extends over 14 amino acids. For the CDR3, the DNA is TGTGCCAGCAGCGTCGGGGGTGACCAAGAGACCCAGTACTTC. Translating gives CASSVGGDQETQYF.

The chain employs TRBV30 and TRBJ1-5; no clear D gene. Germline CDR1 GTSNPN, CDR2 SVGIG (reference sequence). There are 16 residues in the CDR3. The germline V and J ends were trimmed by 3 bases and 0 bases, with 15 bases remaining between them. This chain's CDR3 is CAWRTRHLISNQPQHF. The CDR3 DNA reads as TGTGCCTGGAGGACCCGACACCTGATTAGCAATCAGCCCCAGCATTTT.

CDR3 in amino acids: CASSNRDSYNEQFF. In DNA, the CDR3 is TGTGCCAGCAGCAACCGGGACAGCTACAATGAGCAGTTCTTC. V is TRBV27 and J is TRBJ2-1; 7 bases fit TRBD1. The CDR3 totals 14 residues. V lost 6 bases to trimming and J lost 3 bases; unmatched junction nucleotides: 5. Germline V gives CDR1 MNHEY, CDR2 SMNVEV (reference sequence).